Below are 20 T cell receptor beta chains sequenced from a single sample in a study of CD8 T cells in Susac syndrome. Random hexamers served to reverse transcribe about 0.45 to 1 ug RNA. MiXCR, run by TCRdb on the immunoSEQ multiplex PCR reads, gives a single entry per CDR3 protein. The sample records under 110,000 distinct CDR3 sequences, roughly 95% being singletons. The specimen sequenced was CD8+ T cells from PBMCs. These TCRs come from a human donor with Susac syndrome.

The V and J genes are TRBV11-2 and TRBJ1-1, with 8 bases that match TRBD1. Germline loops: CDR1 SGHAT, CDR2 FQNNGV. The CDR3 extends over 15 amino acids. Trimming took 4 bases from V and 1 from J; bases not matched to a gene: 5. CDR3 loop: CASSSGQGRNTEAFF. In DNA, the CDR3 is TGTGCCAGCAGCTCCGGACAGGGAAGGAACACTGAAGCTTTCTTT.

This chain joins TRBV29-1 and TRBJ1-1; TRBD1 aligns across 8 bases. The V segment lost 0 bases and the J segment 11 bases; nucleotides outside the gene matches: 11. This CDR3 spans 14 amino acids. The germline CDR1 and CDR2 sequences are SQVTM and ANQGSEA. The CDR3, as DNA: TGCAGCGTTGAAGACGGGCAGGGGGCCGACGGGGCTTTCTTT. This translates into CSVEDGQGADGAFF.

The CDR3 sequence: CASSNGQGSTDTQYF. DNA for the CDR3: TGTGCCAGCAGCAACGGACAGGGGAGCACAGATACGCAGTATTTT. The rearrangement uses TRBV9 and TRBJ2-3; 9 bases agree with TRBD1. J lost 0 bases, V lost 4 bases, and 3 bases had no gene match. The germline V gene has CDR1 SGDLS and CDR2 YYNGEE. The CDR3 totals 15 residues.

CDR3 in DNA: TGTGCCAGCAGCCAAGATGAGCGCATCTATGGCTACACCTTC. It codes for CASSQDERIYGYTF. V usage is TRBV14 and J usage is TRBJ1-2; D gene uncertain. The CDR3 contains 14 residues. The germline V gene encodes CDR1 SGHDN and CDR2 FVKESK. Between the trimmed V and J ends, which lost 0 bases and 4 bases, there was a span of 9 bases.

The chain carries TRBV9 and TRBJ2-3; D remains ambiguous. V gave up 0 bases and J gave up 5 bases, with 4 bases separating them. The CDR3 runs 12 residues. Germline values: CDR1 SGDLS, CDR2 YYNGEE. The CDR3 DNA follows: TGTGCCAGCAGCGTAGAGGGAGATACGCAGTATTTT. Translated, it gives CASSVEGDTQYF.

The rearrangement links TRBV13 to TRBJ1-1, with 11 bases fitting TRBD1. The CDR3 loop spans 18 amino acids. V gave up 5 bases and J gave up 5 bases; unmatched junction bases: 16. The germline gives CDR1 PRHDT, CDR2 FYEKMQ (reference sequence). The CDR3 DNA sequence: TGTGCCAGCAGCCCTGGGACAGGGGGTTCTTTAGGAGGGACTGAAGCTTTCTTT. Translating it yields CASSPGTGGSLGGTEAFF.

In DNA form, the CDR3 reads TGTGCCAGCAGCTTCTCCGGGACGGACACAGATACGCAGTATTTT. It is translated as CASSFSGTDTDTQYF. The chain uses TRBV11-1 and TRBJ2-3; D might be TRBD1 or TRBD2, each matching 5 bases. The CDR3 totals 15 residues. V dropped 3 bases and J dropped 2 bases, with 12 bases sitting between them. CDR1 is SGHAT and CDR2 is FQDESV in the germline V gene (reference sequence).

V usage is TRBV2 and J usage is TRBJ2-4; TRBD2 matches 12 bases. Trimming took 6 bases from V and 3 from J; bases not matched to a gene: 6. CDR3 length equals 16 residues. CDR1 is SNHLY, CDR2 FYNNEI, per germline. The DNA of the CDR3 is TGTGCCAGCAGCACGACTAGCGGGGGAGTCAAAAACATTCAGTACTTC. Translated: CASSTTSGGVKNIQYF.

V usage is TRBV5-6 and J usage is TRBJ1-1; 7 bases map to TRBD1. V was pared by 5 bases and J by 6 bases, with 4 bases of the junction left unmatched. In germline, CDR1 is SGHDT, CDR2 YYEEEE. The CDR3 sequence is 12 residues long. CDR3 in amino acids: CASSFDRAEAFF. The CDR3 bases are TGTGCCAGCAGTTTCGACAGGGCTGAAGCTTTCTTT. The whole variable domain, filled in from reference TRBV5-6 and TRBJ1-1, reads DAGVTQSPTHLIKTRGQQVTLRCSPKSGHDTVSWYQQALGQGPQFIFQYYEEEERQRGNFPDRFSGHQFPNYSSELNVNALLLGDSALYLCASSFDRAEAFFGQGTRLTVV.

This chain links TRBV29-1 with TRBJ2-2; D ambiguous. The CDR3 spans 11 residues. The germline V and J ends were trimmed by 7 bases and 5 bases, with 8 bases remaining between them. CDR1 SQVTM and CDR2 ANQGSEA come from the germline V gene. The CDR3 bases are TGCAGCGGTCGAGAAACCGGGGAGCTGTTTTTT. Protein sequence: CSGRETGELFF.

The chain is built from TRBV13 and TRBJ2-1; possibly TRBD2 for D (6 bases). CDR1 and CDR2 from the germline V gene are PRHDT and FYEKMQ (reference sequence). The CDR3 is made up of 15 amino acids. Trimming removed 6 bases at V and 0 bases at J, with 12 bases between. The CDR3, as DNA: TGTGCCAGCAGAAATGGGGGGACCTCCTACAATGAGCAGTTCTTC. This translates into CASRNGGTSYNEQFF. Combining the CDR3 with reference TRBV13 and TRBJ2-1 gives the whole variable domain AAGVIQSPRHLIKEKRETATLKCYPIPRHDTVYWYQQGPGQDPQFLISFYEKMQSDKGSIPDRFSAQQFSDYHSELNMSSLELGDSALYFCASRNGGTSYNEQFFGPGTRLTVL.

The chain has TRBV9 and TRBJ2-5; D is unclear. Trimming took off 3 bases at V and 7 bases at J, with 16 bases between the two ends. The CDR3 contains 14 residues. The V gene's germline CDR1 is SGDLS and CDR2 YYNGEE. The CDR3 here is CASSETVQGGTQYF. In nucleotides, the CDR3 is TGTGCCAGCAGCGAGACGGTCCAAGGCGGGACCCAGTACTTC.

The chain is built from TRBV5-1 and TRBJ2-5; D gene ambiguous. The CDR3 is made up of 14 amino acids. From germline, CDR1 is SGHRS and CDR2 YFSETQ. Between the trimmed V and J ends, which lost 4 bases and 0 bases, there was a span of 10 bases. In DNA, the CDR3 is TGCGCCAGCAGCGGAGCTACCTACCAAGAGACCCAGTACTTC. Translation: CASSGATYQETQYF.

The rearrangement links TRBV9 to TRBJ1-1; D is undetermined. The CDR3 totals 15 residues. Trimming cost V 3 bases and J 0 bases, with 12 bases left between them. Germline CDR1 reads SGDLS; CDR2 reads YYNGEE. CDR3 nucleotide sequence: TGTGCCAGCAGCGGTAACCCCTCCATGAACACTGAAGCTTTCTTT. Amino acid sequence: CASSGNPSMNTEAFF.

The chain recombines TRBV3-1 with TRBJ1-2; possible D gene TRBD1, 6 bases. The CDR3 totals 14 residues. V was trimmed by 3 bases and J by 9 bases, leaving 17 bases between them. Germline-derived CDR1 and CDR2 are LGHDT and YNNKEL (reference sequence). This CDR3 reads CASSHDRSVGSYTF. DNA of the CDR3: TGTGCCAGCAGCCACGACAGGTCGGTCGGCAGCTACACCTTC.

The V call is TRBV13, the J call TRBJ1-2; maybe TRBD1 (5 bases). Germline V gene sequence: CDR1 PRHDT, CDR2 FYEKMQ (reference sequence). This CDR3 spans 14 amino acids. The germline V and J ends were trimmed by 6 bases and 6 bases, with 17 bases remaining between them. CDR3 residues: CASRPRGGADGYTF. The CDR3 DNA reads TGTGCCAGCAGGCCGCGGGGCGGGGCGGATGGCTACACCTTC. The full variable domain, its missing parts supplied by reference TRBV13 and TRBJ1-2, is AAGVIQSPRHLIKEKRETATLKCYPIPRHDTVYWYQQGPGQDPQFLISFYEKMQSDKGSIPDRFSAQQFSDYHSELNMSSLELGDSALYFCASRPRGGADGYTFGSGTRLTVV.

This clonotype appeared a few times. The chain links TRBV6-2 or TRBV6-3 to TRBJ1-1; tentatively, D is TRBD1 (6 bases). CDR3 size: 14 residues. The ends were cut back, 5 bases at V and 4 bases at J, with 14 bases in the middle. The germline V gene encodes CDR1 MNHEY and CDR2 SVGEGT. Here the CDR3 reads CASSVQSRGTEAFF. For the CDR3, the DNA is TGTGCCAGCAGTGTTCAGTCCAGGGGCACTGAAGCTTTCTTT.

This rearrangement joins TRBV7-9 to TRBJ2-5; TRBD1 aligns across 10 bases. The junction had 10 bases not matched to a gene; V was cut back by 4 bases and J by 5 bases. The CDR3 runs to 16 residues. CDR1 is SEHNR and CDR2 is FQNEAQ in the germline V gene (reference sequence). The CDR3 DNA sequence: TGTGCCAGCAGCTCAAACAGACAGGGGGCCCGGGAGACCCAGTACTTC. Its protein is CASSSNRQGARETQYF.

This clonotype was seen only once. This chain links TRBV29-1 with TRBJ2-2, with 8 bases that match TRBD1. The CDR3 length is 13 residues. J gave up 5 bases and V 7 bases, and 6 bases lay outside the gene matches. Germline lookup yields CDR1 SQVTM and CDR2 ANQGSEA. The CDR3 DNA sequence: TGCAGCGCTCAGGGGGCAGATACCGGGGAGCTGTTTTTT. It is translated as CSAQGADTGELFF.

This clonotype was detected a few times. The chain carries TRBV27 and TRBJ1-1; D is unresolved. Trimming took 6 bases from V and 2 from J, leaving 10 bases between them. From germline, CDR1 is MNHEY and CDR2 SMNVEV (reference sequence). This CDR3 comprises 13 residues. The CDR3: CASRSGGNTEAFF. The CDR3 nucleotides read TGTGCCAGCAGGTCCGGAGGTAACACTGAAGCTTTCTTT.